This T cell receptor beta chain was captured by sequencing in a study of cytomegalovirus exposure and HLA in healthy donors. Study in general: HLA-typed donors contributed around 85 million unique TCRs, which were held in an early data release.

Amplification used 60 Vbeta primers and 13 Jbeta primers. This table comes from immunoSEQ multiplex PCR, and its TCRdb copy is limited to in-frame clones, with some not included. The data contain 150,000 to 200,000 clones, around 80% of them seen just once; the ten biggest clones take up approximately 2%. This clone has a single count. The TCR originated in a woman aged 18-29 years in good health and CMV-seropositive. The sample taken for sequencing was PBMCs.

CDR3 sequence reads: CASSHRGRSGELFF. CDR3 nucleotides: TGTGCCAGCAGCCACAGGGGTAGGTCCGGGGAGCTGTTTTTT. The genes are TRBV27 and TRBJ2-2; 7 nucleotides line up with TRBD1. The germline V gene has CDR1 MNHEY and CDR2 SMNVEV (reference sequence). J lost 6 bases, V lost 6 bases, and 7 bases had no gene match. The CDR3 is 14 amino acids.